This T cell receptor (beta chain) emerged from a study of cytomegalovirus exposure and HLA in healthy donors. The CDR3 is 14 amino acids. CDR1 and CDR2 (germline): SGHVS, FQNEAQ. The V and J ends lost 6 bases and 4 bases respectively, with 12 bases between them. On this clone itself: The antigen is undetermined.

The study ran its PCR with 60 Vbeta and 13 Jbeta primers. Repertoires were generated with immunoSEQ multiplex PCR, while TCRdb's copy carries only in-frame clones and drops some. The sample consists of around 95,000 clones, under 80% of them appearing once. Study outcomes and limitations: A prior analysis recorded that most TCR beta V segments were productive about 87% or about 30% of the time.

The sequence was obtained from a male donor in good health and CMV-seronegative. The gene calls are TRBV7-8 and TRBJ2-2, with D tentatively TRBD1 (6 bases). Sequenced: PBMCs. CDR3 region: CASRFGTTTGELFF. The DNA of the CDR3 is TGTGCCAGCAGGTTCGGGACAACCACCGGGGAGCTGTTTTTT.